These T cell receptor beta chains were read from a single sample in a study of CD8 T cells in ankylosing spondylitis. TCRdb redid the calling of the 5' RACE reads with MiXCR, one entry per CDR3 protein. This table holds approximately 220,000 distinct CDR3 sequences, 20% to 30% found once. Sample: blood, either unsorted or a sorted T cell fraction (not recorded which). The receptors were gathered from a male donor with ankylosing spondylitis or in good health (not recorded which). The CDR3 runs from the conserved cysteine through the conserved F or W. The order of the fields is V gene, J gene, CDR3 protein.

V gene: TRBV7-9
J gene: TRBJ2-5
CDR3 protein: CASSRGQGLQETQYF

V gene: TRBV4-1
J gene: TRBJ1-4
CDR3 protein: CASSHQEDSTNEKLFF

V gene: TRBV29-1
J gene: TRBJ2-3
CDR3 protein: CSVEGATTSTDTQYF

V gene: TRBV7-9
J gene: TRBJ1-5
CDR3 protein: CASSLVRRGMGNQPQHF

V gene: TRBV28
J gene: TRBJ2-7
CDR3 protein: CASSLGLAGGRRVSAYEQYF

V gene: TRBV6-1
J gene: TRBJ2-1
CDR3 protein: CASSTTRDRGLGEQFF

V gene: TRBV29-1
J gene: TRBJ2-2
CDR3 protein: CSVGQGKNTGELFF

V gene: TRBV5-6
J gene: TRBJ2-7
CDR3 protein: CASSLTGVVYEQYF

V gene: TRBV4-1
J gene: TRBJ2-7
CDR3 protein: CASSQAIAGDLYEQYF

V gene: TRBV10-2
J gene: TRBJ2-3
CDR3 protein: CASSELRDTQYF

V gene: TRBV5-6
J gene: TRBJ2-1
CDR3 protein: CASRGRGGEQFF

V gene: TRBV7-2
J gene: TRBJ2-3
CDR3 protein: CASSLGGEKPDTQYF

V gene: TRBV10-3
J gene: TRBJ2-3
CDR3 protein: CATLAGETDTQYF

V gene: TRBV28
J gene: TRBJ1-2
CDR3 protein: CASSADYGYTF

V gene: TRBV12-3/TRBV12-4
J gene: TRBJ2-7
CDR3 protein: CASSFARGSYEQYF

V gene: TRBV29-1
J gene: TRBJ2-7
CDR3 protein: CSVVSGQTYEQYF

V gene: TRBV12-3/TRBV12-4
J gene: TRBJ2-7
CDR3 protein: CASSLADRGFEQYF

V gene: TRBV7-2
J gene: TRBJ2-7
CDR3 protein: CASSSLTSGRARDEQYF

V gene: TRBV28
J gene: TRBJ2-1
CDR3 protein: CASRPGGLGTNEQFF

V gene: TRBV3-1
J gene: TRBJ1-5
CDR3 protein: CASSPGQGARQPQHF

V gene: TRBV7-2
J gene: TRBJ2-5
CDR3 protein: CASSAGLAEETQYF

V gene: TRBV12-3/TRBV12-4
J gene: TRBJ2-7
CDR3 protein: CASSRPGLLAYEQYF

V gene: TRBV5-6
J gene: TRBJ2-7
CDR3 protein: CASSSSPGAYEQYF

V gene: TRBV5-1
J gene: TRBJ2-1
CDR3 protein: CASSLGRGQTYNEQFF

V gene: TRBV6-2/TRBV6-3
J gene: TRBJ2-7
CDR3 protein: CASSSTGLGNYEQYF

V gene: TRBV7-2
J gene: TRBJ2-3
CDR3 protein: CASGGMMADTQYF

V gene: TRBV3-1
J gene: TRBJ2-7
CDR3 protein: CASSQIGSEQYF

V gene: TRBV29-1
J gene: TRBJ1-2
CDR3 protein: CSVEVGTAGYTF

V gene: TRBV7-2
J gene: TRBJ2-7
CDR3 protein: CASSLNLGEQYF